A selection of T cell receptor beta chains follows, all from one sample in a study of blood T cell repertoires in COVID-19. Libraries were prepared by immunoSEQ multiplex PCR; TCRdb keeps only in-frame clonotypes and omits some of them. The sample records around 97,000 clones, 75% to 90% being singletons. Sequenced input: peripheral blood. These receptor sequences come from a human donor in a cohort sampled during active or convalescent COVID-19. Each CDR3 is given with its conserved first and last residue. Fields, in order: J gene, V gene, D gene, CDR3 DNA, CDR3 protein. A D gene is named only where the DNA matches it firmly.

j_call: TRBJ2-5; v_call: TRBV24-1; d_call: NA; cdr3_nt: TGTGCCACCAGTGATTTTTCGGCAGGGGAGGGTGAGACCCAGTACTTC; cdr3_aa: CATSDFSAGEGETQYF
j_call: TRBJ2-1; v_call: TRBV5-1; d_call: NA; cdr3_nt: TGCGCCAGCACGACCAGGCTCTACAATGAGCAGTTCTTC; cdr3_aa: CASTTRLYNEQFF
j_call: TRBJ1-1; v_call: TRBV7-2; d_call: NA; cdr3_nt: TGTGCCAGCAGCCTTGGACAGATCACTGAAGCTTTCTTT; cdr3_aa: CASSLGQITEAFF
j_call: TRBJ1-4; v_call: TRBV5-6; d_call: TRBD1; cdr3_nt: TGTGCCAGCAGCCCGGACAGGGAGGGGGAAAAACTGTTTTTT; cdr3_aa: CASSPDREGEKLFF
j_call: TRBJ1-2; v_call: TRBV4-1; d_call: TRBD1; cdr3_nt: TGCGCCAGCAGCCAATCTTCCGGGACAGGGTTGGGTCTGGGTGGCTACACCTTC; cdr3_aa: CASSQSSGTGLGLGGYTF
j_call: TRBJ2-2; v_call: TRBV11-2; d_call: TRBD2; cdr3_nt: TGTGCCAGCAGCTTAGATCGGGGGGCCGGGGAGCTGTTTTTT; cdr3_aa: CASSLDRGAGELFF
j_call: TRBJ2-2; v_call: TRBV18; d_call: NA; cdr3_nt: TGTGCCAGCTCACGGGGGACAATCGACACCGGGGAGCTGTTTTTT; cdr3_aa: CASSRGTIDTGELFF
j_call: TRBJ1-4; v_call: TRBV9; d_call: TRBD1; cdr3_nt: TGTGCCAGCAGCGTTGAGGGGACAGGCCGGGGCGAAAAACTGTTTTTT; cdr3_aa: CASSVEGTGRGEKLFF
j_call: TRBJ1-4; v_call: TRBV6-5; d_call: TRBD1; cdr3_nt: TGTGCCAGCAGTTCAGCGGGACAGGGGGATGAAAAACTGTTTTTT; cdr3_aa: CASSSAGQGDEKLFF
j_call: TRBJ2-7; v_call: TRBV18; d_call: TRBD1; cdr3_nt: TGTGCCAGCTCTTCGACAGGGGAGTACGAGCAGTACTTC; cdr3_aa: CASSSTGEYEQYF
j_call: TRBJ1-6; v_call: TRBV2; d_call: TRBD1; cdr3_nt: TGTGCCAGCAGTTACCGGGACAGGGGATCTTATTCACCCCTCCACTTT; cdr3_aa: CASSYRDRGSYSPLHF